This T cell receptor (beta chain) derives from a study of T cells in Graves' hyperthyroidism and ophthalmopathy (dated by TCRdb to between 2017 and 2020). Looking at the study overall: A discovery cohort of fewer than 110 patients, about 40 with Graves' ophthalmopathy and about 58 with stable Graves' hyperthyroidism, was used to find distinguishing TCR V-J signatures. The 100 or so discovery patients were randomly split 7:3 into training and test sets. According to the paper, TCR Vbeta CDR3 sequencing was carried out on about 140 peripheral blood samples, which came from about 45 ophthalmopathy, around 75 hyperthyroidism and approximately 17 progressor patients. Prospective prediction of ophthalmopathy was tested in an independent validation cohort of under 20 hyperthyroidism patients and around 16 patients who later progressed to ophthalmopathy. In addition, the study compared T-cell repertoires in thyroid tissue and in blood from five to seven Graves' hyperthyroidism patients. After blood sampling, hyperthyroidism patients were treated with methimazole at a starting dose of 30 mg daily, and ophthalmopathy patients were treated with high-dose intravenous methylprednisolone.

Graves' hyperthyroidism was defined as stable when no progression to ophthalmopathy occurred over 18 months of follow-up. Hyperthyroidism patients were newly diagnosed, had a disease duration of under 2 months, and were aged 18 to 65 years. Patients with uncontrolled infections, other autoimmune diseases, pregnancy or lactation were excluded. Diagnoses were based on clinical symptoms, serum thyroxine and TRAb, thyroid ultrasound and orbital computed tomography. Trizol reagent was used to extract total RNA, and RNA quality was then checked on an Agilent 2100 Bioanalyzer. The TCR beta CDR3 regions were amplified from the RNA transcripts. A first-round RT-PCR of the TCR CDR3 used the HTBI primer set with the Qiagen OneStep RT-PCR kit. Libraries were constructed in a second round of multiplex PCR, after which size selection and purification were carried out. Sequencing of the libraries was done on an Illumina HiSeq2000 using paired-end 100 bp reads. The study's own analysis went as follows. SOAPnuke was used to process the raw data, throwing out any read that contained adapters or uncalled bases, had a mean Phred below 15, or lacked an exact constant-primer or identifier match. High-quality paired reads were merged using COPE v1.2.5, and each unique nucleotide sequence was defined as a clonotype. MiTCR v1.1 was used to align the clonotypes against IMGT TRBV, TRBD and TRBJ reference segments. Analysis was restricted to V-J combinations with a frequency above 0.0001, which covered roughly 99% of repertoires. A TCS score was defined as the ratio between F50 (clonal expansion) and ExV (chaos), using BLOSUM62-based TCRdist between CDR3 peptides within each V-J. Welch's t-statistics and random forest reduced fewer than 550 V-J features to 13, which were used in a naive Bayes classifier (R e1071). TCRdb applied fastp at Q25 and MiXCR to the public reads, then kept only in-frame beta chains. Entries are consolidated by CDR3 protein sequence, retaining the most common genes and DNA. These V and J calls rely on TCRdb rather than the paper's analysis. The sample profile shows some 510,000 distinct CDR3 sequences; around 46% of them were found once. 8.2% of the sample comes from the top ten.

This clonotype was detected many times. Its antigen specificity is not known. There are no base qualities to consult, and no much larger clone falls within one base. The CDR3 runs 14 residues from the cysteine to the phenylalanine. Only the CDR3 part of the read is kept: 42 bases, read in frame from the first base. From V the trimming removes 2 bases and from J it removes 4 bases, while the gene matches leave 4 bases of the junction unaccounted for. What the research found in general, with its limitations: In validation, the model predicted progression to ophthalmopathy with 55% to 71% sensitivity and approximately 72% specificity, a median of around 6.6 months before onset. Blood samples also contained most of the expanded thyroid clonotypes (frequency above 0.001), which suggests that blood repertoires may reflect thyroid immune responses. No statistical method was used to set the sample size in advance, and investigators knew the group allocation. A 13 V-J signature model separated ophthalmopathy from stable hyperthyroidism, with approximately 87% sensitivity and about 81% specificity in cross-validation and 80%/75% in testing.

The sample comprised peripheral blood or thyroid tissue (not recorded which). Rearrangement joined TRBV12-3 or TRBV12-4 to TRBJ2-7; TRBD1 agrees with 8 junctional bases. This receptor was obtained from a woman in her late teens or twenties with Graves' hyperthyroidism. Donor details come from another sample of the same person, matched by shared clones. The sequenced DNA: TGTGCCAGCAGTTTACAGGGGGCGCGTTACGAGCAGTACTTC. Its protein is CASSLQGARYEQYF.